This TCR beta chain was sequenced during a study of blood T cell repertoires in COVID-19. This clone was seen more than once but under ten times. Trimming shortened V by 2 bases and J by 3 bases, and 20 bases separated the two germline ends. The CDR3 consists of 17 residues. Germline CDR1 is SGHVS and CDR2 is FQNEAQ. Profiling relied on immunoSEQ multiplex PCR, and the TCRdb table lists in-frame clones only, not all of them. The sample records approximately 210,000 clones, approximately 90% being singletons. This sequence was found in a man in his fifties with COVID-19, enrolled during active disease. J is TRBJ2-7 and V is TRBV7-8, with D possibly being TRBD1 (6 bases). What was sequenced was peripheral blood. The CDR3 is CASSLSSSQGRDYEQYF. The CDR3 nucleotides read TGTGCCAGCAGCTTAAGTTCCTCACAGGGAAGAGACTACGAGCAGTACTTC.